A selection of T cell receptor beta chains follows, all from one sample in a study of cytomegalovirus exposure and HLA in healthy donors. Some clones are missing from TCRdb's copy, which holds only in-frame ones; the method was immunoSEQ multiplex PCR. The table shows some 190,000 clones, with about three quarters occurring only once. The specimen sequenced was PBMCs. The receptor source for this set is a man aged 18-30 years in good health and CMV-seronegative. Each CDR3 is given with its conserved first and last residue. Fields, in order: D gene, V gene, J gene, clone size, CDR3 protein, CDR3 DNA. D genes are given only for firm matches. Only some rows state a clone size, as once, few, many or a class for expanded clones.

.	TRBV7-2	TRBJ2-7	once	CASSLSGGPYEQYF	TGTGCCAGCAGCTTATCGGGGGGCCCATACGAGCAGTACTTC
.	TRBV9	TRBJ1-3	.	CASSVGGGVGNTIYF	TGTGCCAGCAGCGTAGGCGGAGGGGTCGGAAACACCATATATTTT
.	TRBV5-4	TRBJ1-2	.	CASSLPGNYGYTF	TGTGCCAGCAGCTTGCCAGGGAACTATGGCTACACCTTC
TRBD2	TRBV5-8	TRBJ2-3	.	CASSFAAGLADGGDTQYF	TGTGCCAGCAGCTTTGCCGCAGGACTAGCGGACGGGGGAGATACGCAGTATTTT
TRBD1	TRBV5-4	TRBJ1-2	.	CASSFQGAGYGYTF	TGTGCCAGCAGCTTCCAGGGGGCGGGCTATGGCTACACCTTC
TRBD2	TRBV11-2	TRBJ2-7	.	CASSLDLASGAYEQYF	TGTGCCAGCAGCTTAGACTTGGCTAGCGGAGCCTACGAGCAGTACTTC
TRBD1	TRBV6-1	TRBJ1-4	once	CASSESYRGVEKLFF	TGTGCCAGCAGTGAATCTTACAGGGGAGTTGAAAAACTGTTTTTT
.	TRBV19	TRBJ1-1	.	CASTGATEAFF	TGTGCCAGTACAGGGGCCACTGAAGCTTTCTTT
.	TRBV13	TRBJ2-7	.	CASRRGARQGGSEQYF	TGTGCCAGCAGGAGGGGGGCTCGACAGGGAGGAAGCGAGCAGTACTTC
TRBD2	TRBV9	TRBJ2-3	.	CASSEIAGESTDTQYF	TGTGCCAGCAGCGAAATAGCGGGCGAGAGCACAGATACGCAGTATTTT
TRBD1	TRBV25-1	TRBJ1-2	.	CASSEISVETGGHYGYTF	TGTGCCAGCAGTGAGATCTCAGTCGAGACAGGGGGCCACTATGGCTACACCTTC
TRBD1	TRBV30	TRBJ1-1	.	CACVQGLRSAFF	TGTGCCTGTGTACAGGGGTTAAGGTCCGCTTTCTTT
TRBD2	TRBV11-2	TRBJ2-1	.	CASSASGQSYNEQFF	TGTGCCAGCAGCGCTAGCGGACAATCCTACAATGAGCAGTTCTTC
TRBD1	TRBV5-6	TRBJ1-4	.	CASSSDEGARGEKLFF	TGTGCCAGCAGCAGCGATGAGGGGGCCCGGGGTGAAAAACTGTTTTTT
.	TRBV30	TRBJ2-1	.	CAWSVSDEQFF	TGTGCCTGGAGTGTATCCGATGAGCAGTTCTTC
TRBD1	TRBV6-6	TRBJ1-1	.	CASSTQGAATEAFF	TGTGCCAGCAGCACGCAGGGGGCCGCCACTGAAGCTTTCTTT
TRBD1	TRBV9	TRBJ2-7	.	CASSGQGGGDEQYF	TGTGCCAGCAGTGGACAGGGCGGAGGGGACGAGCAGTACTTC
TRBD1	TRBV6-6	TRBJ2-7	few	CASSLGQGANEQYF	TGTGCCAGCAGTTTGGGACAGGGGGCTAATGAGCAGTACTTC
TRBD1	TRBV29-1	TRBJ2-1	.	CSVWTGGSSYNEQFF	TGCAGCGTTTGGACAGGGGGAAGCTCCTACAATGAGCAGTTCTTC
.	TRBV11-3	TRBJ1-1	.	CASSTGGVGVRWGTEAFF	TGTGCCAGCAGCACAGGCGGGGTCGGGGTCCGGTGGGGCACTGAAGCTTTCTTT
TRBD1	TRBV7-8	TRBJ1-2	.	CASSFTGDYGYTF	TGTGCCAGCAGTTTTACAGGGGACTATGGCTACACCTTC
.	TRBV29-1	TRBJ1-2	.	CSVLDDRINYGYTF	TGCAGCGTCCTTGATGACAGGATCAACTATGGCTACACCTTC
.	TRBV29-1	TRBJ2-7	once	CSVGEEYEQYF	TGCAGCGTTGGTGAGGAATACGAGCAGTACTTC
TRBD1	TRBV7-9	TRBJ1-1	.	CASSYRGDTEAFF	TGTGCCAGCAGCTACAGGGGCGACACTGAAGCTTTCTTT
TRBD2	TRBV9	TRBJ2-3	.	CASSPSSGTSGLTDTQYF	TGTGCCAGCAGCCCCAGCTCGGGGACTAGCGGCCTTACAGATACGCAGTATTTT
TRBD1	TRBV10-3	TRBJ1-1	.	CAINRGTNTEAFF	TGTGCCATCAACAGGGGAACCAACACTGAAGCTTTCTTT
TRBD1	TRBV9	TRBJ2-7	.	CASSPGTASSYEQYF	TGTGCCAGCAGCCCGGGGACAGCGAGCTCCTACGAGCAGTACTTC
TRBD1	TRBV7-9	TRBJ1-3	few	CASSPGQGQGSYGNTIYF	TGTGCCAGCAGCCCGGGCCAGGGACAGGGATCATATGGAAACACCATATATTTT
.	TRBV9	TRBJ1-3	.	CASHSGRAGNTIYF	TGTGCCAGCCATAGTGGGAGAGCTGGAAACACCATATATTTT
TRBD1	TRBV2	TRBJ1-1	.	CASKRTGDTEAFF	TGTGCCAGCAAGAGGACAGGGGACACTGAAGCTTTCTTT
.	TRBV5-4	TRBJ1-2	.	CASSLSIGRFGGYTF	TGTGCCAGCAGCTTGTCTATAGGGAGGTTCGGCGGCTACACCTTC
.	TRBV11-3	TRBJ2-6	.	CASSETFPHFGANVLTF	TGTGCCAGCAGCGAAACTTTCCCTCATTTTGGGGCCAACGTCCTGACTTTC
TRBD1	TRBV11-2	TRBJ2-7	few	CASRDRVGEQYF	TGTGCCAGCAGGGACAGGGTCGGCGAGCAGTACTTC
TRBD1	TRBV7-3	TRBJ2-3	.	CASSRTGGGDTQYF	TGTGCCAGCAGCAGGACAGGGGGGGGAGATACGCAGTATTTT
TRBD1	TRBV30	TRBJ2-7	.	CAWRFVGQGNEQYF	TGTGCCTGGAGATTTGTCGGACAGGGGAACGAGCAGTACTTC
TRBD1	TRBV29-1	TRBJ2-5	.	CSAAGGAETQYF	TGCAGCGCGGCAGGGGGCGCAGAGACCCAGTACTTC
TRBD1	TRBV11-3	TRBJ1-6	.	CASSSDRASPLHF	TGTGCCAGCAGCTCGGACAGGGCTTCACCCCTCCACTTT
.	TRBV7-2	TRBJ1-1	.	CASRARVKSNTEAFF	TGTGCCAGCAGAGCCAGGGTCAAGTCTAACACTGAAGCTTTCTTT
.	TRBV11-2	TRBJ1-2	.	CASSPIMSANYGYTF	TGTGCCAGCAGCCCCATTATGTCAGCTAACTATGGCTACACCTTC
.	TRBV2	TRBJ1-2	once	CASRREGSLDYGYTF	TGTGCCAGCAGAAGGGAGGGGAGTTTGGACTATGGCTACACCTTC
TRBD1	TRBV6-6	TRBJ1-2	.	CASSRTDRGTYGHTF	TGTGCCAGCAGTAGAACGGACAGGGGGACCTATGGCCACACCTTC
TRBD1	TRBV6-5	TRBJ2-2	few	CASSYSRQGYTGELFF	TGTGCCAGCAGTTACTCTAGACAGGGTTACACCGGGGAGCTGTTTTTT
TRBD1	TRBV4-3	TRBJ2-6	.	CASSQDSSGRGHGANVLTF	TGCGCCAGCAGCCAAGATTCCTCGGGCAGGGGGCATGGGGCCAACGTCCTGACTTTC
.	TRBV5-4	TRBJ2-1	.	CASSLVGGGGEQFF	TGTGCCAGCAGCTTGGTTGGGGGCGGCGGTGAGCAGTTCTTC
TRBD2	TRBV27	TRBJ2-2	.	CASSSSGKGTGELFF	TGTGCCAGCAGTAGTAGCGGGAAGGGGACCGGGGAGCTGTTTTTT
TRBD1	TRBV29-1	TRBJ2-5	.	CSVGERTGQETQYF	TGCAGCGTGGGGGAGAGGACAGGTCAAGAGACCCAGTACTTC
.	TRBV2	TRBJ1-2	.	CASSLLRTATNYGYTF	TGTGCCAGCAGTCTTCTGCGGACAGCCACTAACTATGGCTACACCTTC
.	TRBV2	TRBJ2-1	.	CASGGDGGEQFF	TGTGCCAGCGGCGGGGACGGGGGTGAGCAGTTCTTC
.	TRBV2	TRBJ1-5	.	CASSAQALNQPQHF	TGTGCCAGCAGTGCACAGGCGCTCAATCAGCCCCAGCATTTT
.	TRBV28	TRBJ1-2	.	CASSLSRGNGYTF	TGTGCCAGCAGTTTATCTCGGGGTAACGGCTACACCTTC